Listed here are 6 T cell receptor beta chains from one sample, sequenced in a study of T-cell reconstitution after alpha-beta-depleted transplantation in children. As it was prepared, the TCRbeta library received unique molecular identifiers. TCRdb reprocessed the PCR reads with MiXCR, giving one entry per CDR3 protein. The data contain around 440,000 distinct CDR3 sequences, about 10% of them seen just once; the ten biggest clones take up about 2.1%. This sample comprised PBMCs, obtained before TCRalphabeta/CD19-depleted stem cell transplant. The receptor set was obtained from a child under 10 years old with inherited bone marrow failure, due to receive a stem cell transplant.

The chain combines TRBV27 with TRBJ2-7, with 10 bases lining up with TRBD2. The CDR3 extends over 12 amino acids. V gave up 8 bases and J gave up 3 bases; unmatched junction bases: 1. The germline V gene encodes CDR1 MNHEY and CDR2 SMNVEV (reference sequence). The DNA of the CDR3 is TGTGCCAGCGGACTAGCGGACTACGAGCAGTACTTC. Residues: CASGLADYEQYF.

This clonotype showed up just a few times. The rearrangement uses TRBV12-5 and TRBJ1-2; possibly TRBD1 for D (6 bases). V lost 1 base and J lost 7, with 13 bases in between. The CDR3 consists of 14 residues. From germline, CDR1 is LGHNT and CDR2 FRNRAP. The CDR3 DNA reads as TGTGCTAGTGGTTTGGCGGGGGGGCTGGGTGGCTACACCTTC. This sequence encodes CASGLAGGLGGYTF.

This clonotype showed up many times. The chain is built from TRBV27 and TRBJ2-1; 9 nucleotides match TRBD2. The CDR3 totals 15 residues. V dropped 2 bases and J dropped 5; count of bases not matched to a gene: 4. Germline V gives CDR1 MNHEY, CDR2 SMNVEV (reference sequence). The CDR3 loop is CASSLTSGLNNEQFF. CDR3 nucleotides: TGTGCCAGCAGTTTAACTAGCGGGTTAAACAATGAGCAGTTCTTC.

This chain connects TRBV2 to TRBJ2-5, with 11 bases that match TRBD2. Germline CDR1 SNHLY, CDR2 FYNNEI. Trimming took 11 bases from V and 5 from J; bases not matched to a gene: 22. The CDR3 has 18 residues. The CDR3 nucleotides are TGTGCCTTCTGTCCCCGGACTAGCGGGCGCGTCGCGGGGGAGACCCAGTACTTC. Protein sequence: CAFCPRTSGRVAGETQYF. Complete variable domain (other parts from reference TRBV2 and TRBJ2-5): EPEVTQTPSHQVTQMGQEVILRCVPISNHLYFYWYRQILGQKVEFLVSFYNNEISEKSEIFDDQFSVERPDGSNFTLKIRSTKLEDSAMYFCAFCPRTSGRVAGETQYFGPGTRLLVL.

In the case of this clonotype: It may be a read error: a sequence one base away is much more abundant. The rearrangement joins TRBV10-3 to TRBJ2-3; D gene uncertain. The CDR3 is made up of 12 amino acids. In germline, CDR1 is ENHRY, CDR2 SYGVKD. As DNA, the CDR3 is TGTGCCATCAGTGCTGATCCGGATACGCATTATTTT. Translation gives CAISADPDTHYF.

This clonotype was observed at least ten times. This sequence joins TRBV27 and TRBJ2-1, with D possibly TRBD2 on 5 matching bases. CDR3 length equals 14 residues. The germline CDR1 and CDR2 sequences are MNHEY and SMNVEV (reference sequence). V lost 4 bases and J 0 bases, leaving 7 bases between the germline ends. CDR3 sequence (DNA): TGTGCCAGCAGTTCCCGGGGCTCCTACAATGAGCAGTTCTTC. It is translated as CASSSRGSYNEQFF.